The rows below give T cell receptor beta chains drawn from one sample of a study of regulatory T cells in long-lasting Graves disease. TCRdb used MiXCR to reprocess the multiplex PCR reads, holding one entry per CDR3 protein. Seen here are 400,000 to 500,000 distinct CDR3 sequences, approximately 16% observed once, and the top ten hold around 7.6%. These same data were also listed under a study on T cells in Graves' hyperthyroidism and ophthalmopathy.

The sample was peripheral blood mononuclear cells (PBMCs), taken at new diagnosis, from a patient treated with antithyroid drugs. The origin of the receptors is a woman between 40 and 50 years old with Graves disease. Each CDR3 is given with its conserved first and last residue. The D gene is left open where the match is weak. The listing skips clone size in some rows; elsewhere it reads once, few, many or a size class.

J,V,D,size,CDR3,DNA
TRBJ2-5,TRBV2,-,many,CASSETGLETQYF,TGTGCCAGCAGTGAAACGGGTTTGGAGACCCAGTACTTC
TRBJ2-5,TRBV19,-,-,CASSILSSGETQYF,TGTGCCAGTAGTATACTTTCATCGGGGGAGACCCAGTACTTC
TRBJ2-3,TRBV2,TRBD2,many,CASRRTSDTDTQYF,TGTGCCAGCAGGCGTACTAGCGACACAGATACGCAGTATTTT
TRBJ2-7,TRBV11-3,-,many,CASSLSQGHEQYF,TGTGCCAGCAGCTTAAGCCAGGGCCACGAGCAGTACTTC
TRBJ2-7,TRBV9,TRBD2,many,CASSSTSGSYEQYF,TGTGCCAGCAGCTCGACTAGCGGGAGTTACGAGCAGTACTTC
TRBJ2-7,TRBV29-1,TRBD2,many,CSAASGRFHEQYF,TGCAGCGCCGCTAGCGGGAGGTTCCACGAGCAGTACTTC
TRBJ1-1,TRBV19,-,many,CASSIGIRTEAFF,TGTGCCAGTAGTATAGGAATCCGCACTGAAGCTTTCTTT
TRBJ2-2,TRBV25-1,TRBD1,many,CASSDETGATGELFF,TGTGCCAGCAGTGATGAGACAGGGGCCACCGGGGAGCTGTTTTTT
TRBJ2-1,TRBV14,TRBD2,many,CASSPWTSSIDNEQFF,TGTGCCAGCAGCCCTTGGACTAGCAGTATCGACAATGAGCAGTTCTTC
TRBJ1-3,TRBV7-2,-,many,CASSLGTNGNTIYF,TGTGCCAGCAGCTTGGGGACAAATGGAAACACCATATATTTT
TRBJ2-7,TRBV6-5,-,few,CASSYSRFQDSYEQYF,TGTGCCAGCAGTTACTCTCGTTTCCAAGACTCCTACGAGCAGTACTTC
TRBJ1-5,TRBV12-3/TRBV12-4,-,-,CASTIIDGNNQPQHF,TGTGCCAGCACCATCATCGACGGCAACAATCAGCCCCAGCATTTT
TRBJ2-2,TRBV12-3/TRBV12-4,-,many,CASSSPTTNTGELFF,TGTGCCAGCAGCTCACCGACAACGAACACCGGGGAGCTGTTTTTT
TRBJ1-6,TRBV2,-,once,CASRGTSYNSPLHF,TGTGCCAGCAGAGGGACCTCCTATAATTCACCCCTCCACTTT
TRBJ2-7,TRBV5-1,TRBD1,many,CASAPGQGYYEQYF,TGCGCCAGCGCACCGGGACAGGGATACTACGAGCAGTACTTC
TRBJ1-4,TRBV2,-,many,CASRATVGLGEKLFF,TGTGCCAGCAGGGCCACGGTAGGGCTGGGGGAAAAACTGTTTTTT